Listed here are 30 T cell receptor beta chains from one sample, sequenced in a study of blood T cells in healthy people across ages (dated by TCRdb to between 2014 and 2017). The library was produced with 5' RACE. Sequenced using an Illumina HiSeq 2500. The second PCR ran for roughly 7 to 12 cycles and used a J-beta primer mix along with a sample-barcoded 5' primer. TCRdb reran the public reads through fastp at Q25 and MiXCR, keeping productive beta chains. Every entry covers one CDR3 protein and lists the most common genes and DNA from its rows. Recorded for this sample are fewer than 2,000,000 distinct CDR3 sequences; 30% to 40% of them occurred a single time. The top ten clones comprise around 10% of the sample. The sequencing sample was made of blood. The receptors stem from a young woman in good health.

The count of this clonotype is one. The genes are TRBV14 and TRBJ2-5; D ambiguous. This CDR3 region has 14 residues. Germline V gene sequence: CDR1 SGHDN, CDR2 FVKESK. V lost 2 bases and J lost 0, with 7 bases in between. The DNA of the CDR3 is TGTGCCAGCAGCCAAAGACGGAACCAAGAGACCCAGTACTTC. This codes for CASSQRRNQETQYF.

The chain employs TRBV12-3 or TRBV12-4 and TRBJ2-1, with D uncertain. The V and J ends lost 6 bases and 6 bases respectively, with 12 bases between them. This CDR3 spans 13 amino acids. In DNA, the CDR3 is TGTGCCAGCAGCAACTGGTTATTCAATGAGCAGTTCTTC. It specifies CASSNWLFNEQFF.

The chain links TRBV27 to TRBJ2-3; TRBD1 matches 7 bases. In germline, CDR1 is MNHEY, CDR2 SMNVEV (reference sequence). V shed 8 bases and J 3 bases; nucleotides not matched to a gene: 17. The CDR3 length is 17 residues. The CDR3 nucleotides are TGTGCCAGCTCCCCCAGGGGGAACCTTGTGAGAACAGATACGCAGTATTTT. This encodes CASSPRGNLVRTDTQYF.

The chain combines TRBV7-9 with TRBJ2-6; D is perhaps TRBD1 (6 bases). The length of the CDR3 is 16 residues. Germline V gene data show CDR1 as SEHNR and CDR2 as FQNEAQ (reference sequence). Trimming took off 4 bases at V and 3 bases at J, with 13 bases between the two ends. The CDR3, as DNA: TGTGCCAGCAGCTCTACAGGGTTGCATGGGGCCAACGTCCTGACTTTC. As protein: CASSSTGLHGANVLTF.

With respect to this clonotype: The junction does not match germline at one end; this may be a read error. The V call is TRBV28, the J call TRBJ2-1, with D perhaps TRBD1 (6 bases). CDR1 and CDR2 from the germline V gene are MDHEN and SYDVKM. CDR3 length: 14 residues. DNA for the CDR3: TGTGCCGGCAGTTTCTGGCAGGGGCTGAATGAGCAGTTCTTC. Translation gives CAGSFWQGLNEQFF.

Worth noting for this clonotype: The junction does not match germline at one end; this may be a read error. The chain employs TRBV3-1 and TRBJ2-5; 9 bases are shared with TRBD2. Per germline, CDR1 LGHDT and CDR2 YNNKEL (reference sequence). The CDR3 spans 15 residues. The CDR3 is CTSSPPSGVVETQYF. The CDR3 region has the DNA TGTACCAGCAGCCCCCCTAGCGGGGTGGTAGAGACCCAGTACTTC.

The rearrangement uses TRBV25-1 and TRBJ1-3; D is ambiguous. Germline lookup yields CDR1 MGHDK and CDR2 SYGVNS. The CDR3 loop spans 17 amino acids. V was clipped by 2 bases and J by 4 bases, with 18 bases between them. The CDR3, as DNA: TGTGCCAGCAGTGAAGGGTTAGACGACGGAGGGGGAAACACCATATATTTT. Translation gives CASSEGLDDGGGNTIYF.

This clonotype was detected a few times. The CDR3 loop is CASSVGGRWTDTQYF. CDR3 DNA: TGTGCCAGCAGCGTAGGAGGCAGGTGGACAGATACGCAGTATTTT. V usage is TRBV9 and J usage is TRBJ2-3; D is ambiguous. This CDR3 spans 15 amino acids. Germline loops: CDR1 SGDLS, CDR2 YYNGEE. Trimming stripped 0 bases from V and 3 bases from J, with 11 bases between.

This clonotype occurred a few times. V usage is TRBV25-1 and J usage is TRBJ2-7; TRBD1 matches 9 bases. The germline gives CDR1 MGHDK, CDR2 SYGVNS. After removal of 3 bases from V and 5 bases from J, the junction contained 8 bases not matched to a gene. This CDR3 contains 15 residues. The CDR3 loop reads CASSDGTGSTHEQYF. The CDR3 DNA reads TGTGCCAGCAGTGACGGGACAGGGAGTACCCACGAGCAGTACTTC.

In nucleotides, the CDR3 is TGTGCCAGCAGCCAAGATCGCCGGGAGGGTTTAAACAATGAGCAGTTCTTC. This encodes CASSQDRREGLNNEQFF. The chain links TRBV3-1 to TRBJ2-1; TRBD2 matches at 8 bases. V lost 0 bases and J lost 5; bases outside the gene matches: 9. Germline loops: CDR1 LGHDT, CDR2 YNNKEL (reference sequence). The CDR3 contains 17 residues.

The chain joins TRBV6-6 to TRBJ2-7; the match to TRBD2 covers 11 bases. J was trimmed by 5 bases and V by 5 bases; bases with no gene match: 8. Germline assignment: CDR1 MNHNY and CDR2 SVGAGI (reference sequence). The CDR3 length is 15 residues. The CDR3 sequence: CASSRLAGPKDEQYF. For the CDR3, the DNA is TGTGCCAGCAGTCGACTAGCGGGGCCAAAGGACGAGCAGTACTTC.

The chain employs TRBV4-1 and TRBJ2-5; the D is unclear. This CDR3 region has 13 residues. With 1 base removed from V and 4 bases from J, the gap between germline ends came to 7 bases. Germline-derived CDR1 and CDR2 are MGHRA and YSYEKL. CDR3 DNA sequence: TGCGCCAGCAGCCAAGTTTCCGGAGAGACCCAGTACTTC. It yields the protein CASSQVSGETQYF.

The chain recombines TRBV7-9 with TRBJ2-1, with 7 bases identical to TRBD1. V lost 5 bases to trimming and J lost 6 bases; unmatched junction nucleotides: 4. The CDR3 length is 13 residues. Germline V lookup: CDR1 SEHNR, CDR2 FQNEAQ (reference sequence). Here the CDR3 reads CASSIDRVNEQFF. DNA for the CDR3: TGTGCCAGCAGCATCGACAGGGTCAATGAGCAGTTCTTC.

The chain couples TRBV3-1 to TRBJ2-5; D gene ambiguous. Trimming removed 5 bases at V and 1 base at J, with 14 bases between. This CDR3 region has 15 residues. CDR1 LGHDT and CDR2 YNNKEL come from the germline V gene (reference sequence). The DNA for the CDR3 is TGTGCCAGCAGCTTGACCATTGGGTCCCAAGAGACCCAGTACTTC. Translation: CASSLTIGSQETQYF.

The chain combines TRBV5-8 with TRBJ2-3; 9 bases fit TRBD2. The germline CDR1 and CDR2 sequences are SGHTS and YDEGEE. This CDR3 spans 16 amino acids. The junction had 8 bases not matched to a gene; V was cut back by 4 bases and J by 2 bases. The CDR3 DNA follows: TGTGCCAGCAGCGTAGGGACTAGCAGACCCACAGATACGCAGTATTTT. It yields the protein CASSVGTSRPTDTQYF.

This clonotype was counted between two and nine times. The CDR3 DNA follows: TGTGCCAGCAGCCCGAACCAGGGGTCGTACAATGAGCAGTTCTTC. Translating gives CASSPNQGSYNEQFF. The chain recombines TRBV7-8 with TRBJ2-1; D may be TRBD1 (6 bases). The germline V gene has CDR1 SGHVS and CDR2 FQNEAQ. The CDR3 is 15 amino acids. Trimming cost V 5 bases and J 4 bases, with 15 bases left between them. Together with reference TRBV7-8 and TRBJ2-1, the CDR3 gives the full variable domain: GAGVSQSPRYKVAKRGQDVALRCDPISGHVSLFWYQQALGQGPEFLTYFQNEAQLDKSGLPSDRFFAERPEGSVSTLKIQRTQQEDSAVYLCASSPNQGSYNEQFFGPGTRLTVL.

CDR3 sequence: CASSRNENYGYTF. The CDR3 nucleotides read TGTGCCAGCAGTCGAAATGAGAACTATGGCTACACCTTC. The chain uses TRBV25-1 and TRBJ1-2; D remains ambiguous. Trimming shortened V by 5 bases and J by 2 bases, and 9 bases separated the two germline ends. This CDR3 spans 13 amino acids. Germline V gene lookup returns CDR1 MGHDK and CDR2 SYGVNS.

This clonotype was picked up a small number of times. The chain recombines TRBV2 with TRBJ2-3; 8 bases match TRBD2. The germline gives CDR1 SNHLY, CDR2 FYNNEI. The V gene end was trimmed by 6 bases and the J gene end by 6 bases; junction bases not matched to a gene: 17. The CDR3 length is 17 residues. As DNA, the CDR3 is TGTGCCAGCAGCCGAGATGCCGAGGCGTCGGGGGGGGATACGCAGTATTTT. It codes for CASSRDAEASGGDTQYF.

In this sample, this clonotype turned up a few times. The chain employs TRBV9 and TRBJ2-1; tentative D call: TRBD1 (5 bases). The germline CDR1 and CDR2 sequences are SGDLS and YYNGEE. The V end lost 2 bases, the J end lost 6 bases, and 12 bases lay between the germline ends. There are 14 residues in the CDR3. CDR3 sequence reads: CASSVQGQVNEQFF. CDR3 nucleotide sequence: TGTGCCAGCAGCGTCCAGGGCCAGGTCAATGAGCAGTTCTTC.

The chain is built from TRBV9 and TRBJ2-1; 8 bases fit TRBD2. CDR1 and CDR2 (germline): SGDLS, YYNGEE. The V and J ends lost 3 bases and 7 bases, in that order; junction bases with no gene match: 12. This CDR3 region has 16 residues. CDR3 protein: CASSGSGGGYTNEQFF. CDR3 DNA sequence: TGTGCCAGCAGCGGTAGTGGCGGGGGGTACACGAATGAGCAGTTCTTC.

The table lists this clonotype with a count of one. The junction shows a germline mismatch at one end, possibly a read error. The chain links TRBV5-1 to TRBJ2-7; D remains unclear. CDR3 length equals 13 residues. Germline CDR1 SGHRS, CDR2 YFSETQ. In DNA form, the CDR3 reads TGCGCCAGCGGCTTGAGTCTAGGTTTGGAGCAGTACTTC. Translation: CASGLSLGLEQYF.

The chain recombines TRBV20-1 with TRBJ1-1; no firm D call. The CDR3 runs to 12 residues. From germline, CDR1 is DFQATT and CDR2 SNEGSKA (reference sequence). Between the trimmed V and J ends, which lost 5 bases and 4 bases, there was a span of 11 bases. CDR3 sequence reads: CSAGLERTEAFF. Written as DNA, the CDR3 is TGCAGTGCTGGCCTGGAGCGCACTGAAGCTTTCTTT.

This clonotype was seen a handful of times. The chain joins TRBV30 to TRBJ2-3; no definite D call. The germline V and J ends were trimmed by 4 bases and 0 bases, with 11 bases remaining between them. The CDR3 spans 14 residues. The germline V gene encodes CDR1 GTSNPN and CDR2 SVGIG (reference sequence). CDR3 amino acids: CAWTRGDSTDTQYF. In DNA, the CDR3 is TGTGCCTGGACTCGAGGTGATAGCACAGATACGCAGTATTTT.

This chain uses TRBV5-1 with TRBJ2-1; 7 nucleotides align to TRBD2. Germline V CDR1 and CDR2: SGHRS, YFSETQ. With 1 base clipped from V and 4 bases from J, the junction kept 8 bases outside the gene matches. This CDR3 has 16 residues. CDR3 DNA: TGCGCCAGCAGCTTGTCAGGCGCGGGAGAATACAATGAGCAGTTCTTC. It is translated as CASSLSGAGEYNEQFF.

The CDR3 reads CAISEGRDDEQFF. The DNA of the CDR3 is TGTGCCATCAGTGAAGGAAGGGATGATGAGCAGTTCTTC. The chain joins TRBV10-3 to TRBJ2-1; D is unresolved. Germline-derived CDR1 and CDR2 are ENHRY and SYGVKD. This CDR3 is built from 13 residues. V was shortened by 3 bases and J by 8 bases, with 11 bases between the two germline ends.

The chain combines TRBV6-5 with TRBJ2-5; D is perhaps TRBD2 (5 bases). Near its end, the DNA agrees better with TRBJ2-7, so the J call may be wrong. There are 14 residues in the CDR3. CDR1 and CDR2 from the germline V gene are MNHEY and SVGAGI. The CDR3 DNA is TGTGCCAGCAGTTACCGACACGGAGGCTACGAGCAGTACTTC. As protein: CASSYRHGGYEQYF.

This chain joins TRBV29-1 and TRBJ2-7, with 8 bases that match TRBD1. CDR1 is SQVTM and CDR2 is ANQGSEA in the germline V gene. V lost 5 bases to trimming and J lost 2 bases; unmatched junction nucleotides: 8. This CDR3 has 14 residues. The chain's CDR3 is CSVSTGGLPYEQYF. CDR3 in DNA: TGCAGCGTTTCCACAGGGGGGCTTCCCTACGAGCAGTACTTC.

The chain employs TRBV6-5 and TRBJ2-1; the D call may be TRBD1 or TRBD2 (5 bases each). The CDR3 spans 14 residues. V shed 6 bases and J shed 9 bases, with 18 bases lying between them. Germline-derived CDR1 and CDR2 are MNHEY and SVGAGI. The CDR3 DNA follows: TGTGCCAGCAGCTCGGGACGGTCCGCGGGTGAGCAGTTCTTC. This translates into CASSSGRSAGEQFF.

V usage is TRBV20-1 and J usage is TRBJ2-5; 10 bases align to TRBD1. V lost 3 bases, J lost 5 bases, and 18 bases stayed unmatched. The CDR3 covers 18 residues. The germline V gene has CDR1 DFQATT and CDR2 SNEGSKA (reference sequence). The CDR3 protein is CSASSRRGTGVLGETQYF. CDR3 nucleotides: TGCAGTGCTAGCTCGCGGCGGGGGACAGGGGTCTTAGGGGAGACCCAGTACTTC.

V and J are TRBV29-1 and TRBJ2-3; D is possibly TRBD1 or TRBD2 (5 bases each). Deletions cut 5 bases from V and 2 bases from J, with 17 bases between. The CDR3 loop spans 15 amino acids. Germline CDR1 and CDR2: SQVTM and ANQGSEA. Here the CDR3 DNA reads TGCAGCGTTAGTGGGGGAAACAGAGACACAGATACGCAGTATTTT. Protein sequence: CSVSGGNRDTDTQYF.